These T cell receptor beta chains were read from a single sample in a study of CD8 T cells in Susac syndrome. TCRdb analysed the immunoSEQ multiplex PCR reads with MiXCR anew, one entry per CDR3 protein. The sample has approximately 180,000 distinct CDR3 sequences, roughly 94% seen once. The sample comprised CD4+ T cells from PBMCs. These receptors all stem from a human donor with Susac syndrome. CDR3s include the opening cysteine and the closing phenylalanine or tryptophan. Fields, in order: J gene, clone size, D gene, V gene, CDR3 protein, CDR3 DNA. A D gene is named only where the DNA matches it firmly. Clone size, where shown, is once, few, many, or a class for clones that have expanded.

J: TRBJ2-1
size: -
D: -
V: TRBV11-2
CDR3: CASSLDLEVNEQFF
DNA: TGTGCCAGCAGCTTAGATCTAGAAGTGAATGAGCAGTTCTTC

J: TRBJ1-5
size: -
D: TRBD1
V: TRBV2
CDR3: CASSRDRNNQPQHF
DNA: TGTGCCAGCAGTAGGGACAGAAACAATCAGCCCCAGCATTTT

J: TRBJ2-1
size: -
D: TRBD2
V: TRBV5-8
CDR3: CASSLASGSKGNEQFF
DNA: TGTGCCAGCAGCTTGGCTAGCGGGAGCAAAGGCAATGAGCAGTTCTTC

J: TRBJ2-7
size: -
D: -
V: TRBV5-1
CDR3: CASSLGVRENYEQYF
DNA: TGCGCCAGCAGCTTGGGGGTCAGGGAGAACTACGAGCAGTACTTC

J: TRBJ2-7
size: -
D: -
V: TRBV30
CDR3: CAWSSLFEGEQYF
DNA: TGTGCCTGGAGTTCACTTTTCGAGGGGGAGCAGTACTTC

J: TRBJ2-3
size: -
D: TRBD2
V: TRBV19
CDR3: CASTPGLAGSTDTQYF
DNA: TGTGCCAGTACCCCCGGGCTAGCGGGATCCACAGATACGCAGTATTTT

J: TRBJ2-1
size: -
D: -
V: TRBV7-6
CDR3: CASSLFGQSYNEQFF
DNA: TGTGCCAGCAGCTTATTCGGGCAGTCCTACAATGAGCAGTTCTTC

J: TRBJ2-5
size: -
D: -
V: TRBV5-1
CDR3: CASSDTPDLYQETQYF
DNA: TGCGCCAGCAGCGATACCCCAGACTTGTACCAAGAGACCCAGTACTTC

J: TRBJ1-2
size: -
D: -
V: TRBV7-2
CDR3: CASSLGRGYGYTF
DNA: TGTGCCAGCAGCTTAGGGAGGGGCTATGGCTACACCTTC

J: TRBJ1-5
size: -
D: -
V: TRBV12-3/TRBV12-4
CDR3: CASSSHRDRSNQPQHF
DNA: TGTGCCAGCAGCTCTCACAGGGACCGGAGCAATCAGCCCCAGCATTTT

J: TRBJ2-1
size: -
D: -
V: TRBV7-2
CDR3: CASSSFHRDNEQFF
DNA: TGTGCCAGCAGCTCGTTTCACCGTGACAATGAGCAGTTCTTC

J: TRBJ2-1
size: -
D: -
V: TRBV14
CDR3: CASSQVLNSYNEQFF
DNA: TGTGCCAGCAGCCAAGTGTTGAACAGTTACAATGAGCAGTTCTTC

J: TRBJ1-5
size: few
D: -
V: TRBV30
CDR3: CAWSVQGDQPQHF
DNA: TGTGCCTGGAGTGTACAGGGCGATCAGCCCCAGCATTTT

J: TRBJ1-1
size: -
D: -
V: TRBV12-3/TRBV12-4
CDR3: CASTLAPWGNTEAFF
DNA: TGTGCCAGCACCCTAGCCCCGTGGGGGAACACTGAAGCTTTCTTT

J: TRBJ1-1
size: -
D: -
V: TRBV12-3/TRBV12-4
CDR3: CASSLTGGSGEVFF
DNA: TGTGCCAGCAGTTTAACCGGAGGTAGTGGTGAAGTTTTCTTT

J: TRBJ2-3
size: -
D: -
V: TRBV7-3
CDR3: CASSALSGFTDTQYF
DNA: TGTGCCAGCAGCGCCCTAAGCGGTTTCACAGATACGCAGTATTTT

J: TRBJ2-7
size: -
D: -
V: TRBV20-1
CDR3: CSARDGMSGRTYEQYF
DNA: TGCAGTGCTAGAGATGGTATGTCAGGGAGGACCTACGAGCAGTACTTC

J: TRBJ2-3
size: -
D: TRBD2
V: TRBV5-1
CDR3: CASSPRTSETDTQYF
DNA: TGCGCCAGCAGCCCGAGGACTAGCGAGACAGATACGCAGTATTTT

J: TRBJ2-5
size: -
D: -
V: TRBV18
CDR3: CASSPPGGLQETQYF
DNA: TGTGCCAGCTCACCGCCCGGGGGGCTCCAAGAGACCCAGTACTTC

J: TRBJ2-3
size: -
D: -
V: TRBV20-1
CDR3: CSARSDKGADTQYF
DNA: TGCAGTGCTAGATCCGATAAGGGGGCAGATACGCAGTATTTT

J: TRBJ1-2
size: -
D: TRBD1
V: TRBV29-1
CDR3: CSVDPTGGTYGYTF
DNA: TGCAGCGTTGACCCGACAGGGGGCACCTATGGCTACACCTTC

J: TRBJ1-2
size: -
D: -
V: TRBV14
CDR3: CASSQVGGGYTF
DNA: TGTGCCAGCAGCCAAGTGGGGGGAGGCTACACCTTC

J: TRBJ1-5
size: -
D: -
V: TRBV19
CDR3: CASSMGRNQPQHF
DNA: TGTGCCAGTAGTATGGGACGGAATCAGCCCCAGCATTTT

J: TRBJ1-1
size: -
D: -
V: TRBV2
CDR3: CASRPDGQLYTEAFF
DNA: TGTGCCAGCAGACCCGACGGACAGCTTTACACTGAAGCTTTCTTT

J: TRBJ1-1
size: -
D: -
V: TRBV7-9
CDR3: CASSRSGTEAFF
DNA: TGTGCCAGCAGCCGGTCCGGGACTGAAGCTTTCTTT

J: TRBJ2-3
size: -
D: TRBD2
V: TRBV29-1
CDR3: CSVADRTSSAQYF
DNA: TGCAGCGTCGCCGATAGGACTAGTTCGGCGCAGTATTTT

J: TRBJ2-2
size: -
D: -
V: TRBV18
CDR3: CASSPTNNPNTGELFF
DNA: TGTGCCAGCTCACCAACAAACAACCCGAACACCGGGGAGCTGTTTTTT

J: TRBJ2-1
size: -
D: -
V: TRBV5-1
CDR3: CASSSDTRGKQFF
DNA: TGCGCCAGCAGTTCAGATACCCGTGGAAAGCAGTTCTTC

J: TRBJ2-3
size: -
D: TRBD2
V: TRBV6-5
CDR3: CASSAGVADTQYF
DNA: TGTGCCAGCAGCGCGGGAGTAGCAGATACGCAGTATTTT

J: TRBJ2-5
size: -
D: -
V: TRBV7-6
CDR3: CASSLVLLDGTQETQYF
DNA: TGTGCCAGCAGCTTAGTTCTTCTAGATGGTACCCAAGAGACCCAGTACTTC

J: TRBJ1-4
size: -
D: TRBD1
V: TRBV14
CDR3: CASSPYRGKLFF
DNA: TGTGCCAGCAGCCCTTACAGGGGAAAACTGTTTTTT

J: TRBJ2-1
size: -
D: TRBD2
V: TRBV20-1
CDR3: CSARARGGPGNEQFF
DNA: TGCAGTGCTAGAGCACGCGGGGGGCCAGGCAATGAGCAGTTCTTC

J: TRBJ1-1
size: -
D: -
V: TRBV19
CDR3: CASSPEGNTEAFF
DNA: TGTGCCAGTAGTCCAGAGGGGAACACTGAAGCTTTCTTT

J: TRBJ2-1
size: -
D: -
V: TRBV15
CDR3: CATSSPSGQTSYNEQFF
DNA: TGTGCCACCAGCAGCCCGTCCGGACAGACTTCCTACAATGAGCAGTTCTTC

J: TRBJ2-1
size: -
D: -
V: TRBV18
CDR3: CASSPPRGAYNEQFF
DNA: TGTGCCAGCTCACCACCAAGGGGCGCCTACAATGAGCAGTTCTTC

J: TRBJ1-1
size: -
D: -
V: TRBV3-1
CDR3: CASSQNGEPEAFF
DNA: TGTGCCAGCAGCCAAAATGGGGAGCCTGAAGCTTTCTTT

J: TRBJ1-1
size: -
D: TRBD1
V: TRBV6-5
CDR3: CASSRPGQGGTEAFF
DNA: TGTGCCAGCAGTAGGCCTGGACAGGGAGGGACTGAAGCTTTCTTT

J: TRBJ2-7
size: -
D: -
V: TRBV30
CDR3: CACRENLNEQYF
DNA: TGTGCCTGCCGAGAAAACTTGAACGAGCAGTACTTC

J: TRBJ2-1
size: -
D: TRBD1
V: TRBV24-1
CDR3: CATSETGGRDEQFF
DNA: TGTGCCACCAGTGAGACAGGGGGCAGGGATGAGCAGTTCTTC

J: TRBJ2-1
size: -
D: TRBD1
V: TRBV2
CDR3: CASTPGTGVYNEQFF
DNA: TGTGCCAGCACACCCGGGACAGGGGTTTACAATGAGCAGTTCTTC

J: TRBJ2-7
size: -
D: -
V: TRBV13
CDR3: CASSGRDEQYF
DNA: TGTGCCAGCAGCGGCAGGGATGAGCAGTACTTC

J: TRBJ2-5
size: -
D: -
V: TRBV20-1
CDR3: CSAREPGALETQYF
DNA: TGCAGTGCTAGAGAACCGGGAGCTTTAGAGACCCAGTACTTC

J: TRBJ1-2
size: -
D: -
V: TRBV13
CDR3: CASSLGGQTLNYGYTF
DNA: TGTGCCAGCAGCTTAGGCGGACAGACCCTGAACTATGGCTACACCTTC

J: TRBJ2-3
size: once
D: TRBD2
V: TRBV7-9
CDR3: CASSHLGTSGALTDTQYF
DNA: TGTGCCAGCAGCCACCTGGGGACTAGCGGGGCACTCACAGATACGCAGTATTTT

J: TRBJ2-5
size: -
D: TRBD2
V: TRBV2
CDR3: CASKERTRSGETQYF
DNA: TGTGCCAGCAAAGAGAGGACTAGGTCAGGAGAGACCCAGTACTTC